Following are 9 T cell receptor beta chains from one sample sequenced in a study of blood T cells in healthy people across ages. The authors ran a second PCR of about 7 to 12 cycles using a sample-barcoded 5' primer and a J-beta primer mix. TCRdb independently ran MiXCR on the 5' RACE reads; one entry per CDR3 protein. The sample has fewer than 2,000,000 distinct CDR3 sequences; roughly 32% are singletons. The source material was blood. These receptors were obtained from a woman aged 25 to 39 in good health.

This chain links TRBV27 with TRBJ2-2, with a tentative D call TRBD1 (5 bases). CDR1 and CDR2 (germline): MNHEY, SMNVEV (reference sequence). The CDR3 runs 20 residues. V gave up 0 bases and J gave up 0 bases, with 20 bases separating them. The CDR3 sequence is CASSLSNGALAPSNTGELFF. CDR3 nucleotides: TGTGCCAGCAGTTTATCGAATGGGGCGTTGGCCCCATCGAACACCGGGGAGCTGTTTTTT.

This clonotype was detected only a few times. The chain is built from TRBV6-1 and TRBJ1-2; unclear D gene. The CDR3 length is 15 residues. Germline CDR1 and CDR2: MNHNS and SASEGT. V shed 5 bases and J shed 0 bases, with 13 bases lying between them. DNA of the CDR3: TGTGCCAGCAGTCGCTTTAGCCTTCCTAACTATGGCTACACCTTC. This gives the protein CASSRFSLPNYGYTF.

About this clonotype itself: A junction boundary mismatches the germline segment, possibly from a read error. V is TRBV3-1 and J is TRBJ1-1, with a tentative D call TRBD1 (6 bases). This CDR3 is 14 amino acids long. CDR1 and CDR2 from the germline V gene are LGHDT and YNNKEL (reference sequence). Here the CDR3 reads CASSQESGDTEAFF. The CDR3 DNA reads as TGTGCCAGTAGCCAAGAATCAGGGGACACTGAAGCTTTCTTT.

For this clonotype: This sequence may be a read error, since a much larger clone differs from it by one base. J is TRBJ2-3 and V is TRBV5-1; the D gene is possibly TRBD1 (6 bases). The germline CDR1 and CDR2 sequences are SGHRS and YFSETQ. The CDR3 consists of 13 residues. This CDR3 reads CTSSLGHTDTQYF. CDR3 nucleotides: TGCACCAGCAGCCTGGGACACACAGATACGCAGTATTTT.

This clonotype occurred many times. The chain couples TRBV4-2 to TRBJ2-1; 9 bases are a match to TRBD2. Germline CDR1 and CDR2: LGHNA and YNFKEQ. This CDR3 has 11 residues. Unmatched junction bases numbered 2, after V lost 7 bases and J lost 10 bases. CDR3 sequence (DNA): TGTGCCAGCACTAGCGGGACCGAGCAGTTCTTC. Its protein is CASTSGTEQFF.

This clonotype was found a few times. This chain connects TRBV27 to TRBJ2-7, with D unclear. CDR1 is MNHEY, CDR2 SMNVEV, per germline (reference sequence). Between the trimmed V and J ends, which lost 6 bases and 6 bases, there was a span of 15 bases. The CDR3 spans 13 residues. In nucleotides, the CDR3 is TGTGCCAGCAGCCCTCAGACCGTGAGCGAGCAGTACTTC. This translates into CASSPQTVSEQYF.

The chain combines TRBV9 with TRBJ2-3; 16 nucleotides match TRBD2. The V segment lost 4 bases and the J segment 2 bases; nucleotides outside the gene matches: 7. This CDR3 has 18 residues. Per the germline V gene, CDR1 is SGDLS and CDR2 is YYNGEE. The CDR3, as DNA: TGTGCCAGCAGCATGGGACTAGCGGGAGGGCGGATCACAGATACGCAGTATTTT. As protein: CASSMGLAGGRITDTQYF.

J is TRBJ2-3 and V is TRBV27; D unresolved. Germline V gene lookup returns CDR1 MNHEY and CDR2 SMNVEV (reference sequence). There are 16 residues in the CDR3. V lost 5 bases and J lost 0, with 15 bases in between. The CDR3 protein is CASSTLTLGSTDTQYF. Here the CDR3 DNA reads TGTGCCAGCAGTACCCTCACTCTAGGGAGCACAGATACGCAGTATTTT.

The CDR3 reads CSASHARRSSYEQYF. CDR3 DNA sequence: TGCAGTGCTAGTCACGCTCGTCGGAGCTCCTACGAGCAGTACTTC. This chain connects TRBV20-1 to TRBJ2-7, with D unresolved. Germline V gene data show CDR1 as DFQATT and CDR2 as SNEGSKA (reference sequence). The ends were cut back, 3 bases at V and 0 bases at J, with 15 bases in the middle. This CDR3 region has 15 residues.